The 29 T cell receptor beta chains listed next were all sequenced from one sample in a study of cytomegalovirus exposure and HLA in healthy donors. PCR employed 60 Vbeta and 13 Jbeta primers. Produced via immunoSEQ multiplex PCR; TCRdb's table is partial and in-frame only. This sample carries some 110,000 clones, about 80% of them seen once, and the ten largest clones take 3.6%. Material: PBMCs. Receptor source: a man aged 40-49 years in good health and CMV-seronegative.

CDR3 bases: TGTGCCAGCAGTTCTCCTACCAACTCGGACAGGGCTGAAGTTCCTGAAGCTTTCTTT. Translation gives CASSSPTNSDRAEVPEAFF. The rearrangement uses TRBV27 and TRBJ1-1, with 8 bases aligning to TRBD1. CDR1 and CDR2 from the germline V gene are MNHEY and SMNVEV (reference sequence). Trimming took 4 bases from V and 6 from J; bases not matched to a gene: 22. The CDR3 totals 19 residues.

Only a few counts were recorded for this clone. The chain is built from TRBV7-9 and TRBJ1-4; D is possibly TRBD1 (6 bases). V gave up 5 bases and J gave up 7 bases, with 11 bases separating them. This CDR3 is 13 amino acids long. Germline V CDR1 and CDR2: SEHNR, FQNEAQ (reference sequence). The CDR3 protein is CASSLVGGEKLFF. DNA of the CDR3: TGTGCCAGCAGCCTAGTAGGGGGTGAAAAACTGTTTTTT.

The rearrangement links TRBV7-3 to TRBJ2-3, with 8 bases identical to TRBD2. V was clipped by 4 bases and J by 0 bases; unmatched bases: 15. CDR3 length: 19 residues. The germline gives CDR1 SGHTA, CDR2 FQGTGA. The CDR3, as DNA: TGTGCCAGCAGCTGCGAGGTCGAGCGGGGGAACTCTAGCACAGATACGCAGTATTTT. It yields the protein CASSCEVERGNSSTDTQYF.

The table lists this clone with a count of one. CDR3: CASSVESGDRMGANRVNEQYF. CDR3 coding DNA: TGTGCCAGCAGCGTAGAATCTGGGGACCGGATGGGGGCGAATAGGGTCAACGAGCAGTACTTC. The chain joins TRBV9 to TRBJ2-7, with D possibly matching TRBD1 (6 bases). Trimming left V 0 bases short and J 5 bases short, with 33 bases between. The germline CDR1 and CDR2 sequences are SGDLS and YYNGEE. The CDR3 consists of 21 residues.

This clone was observed a few times. The rearrangement links TRBV6-5 to TRBJ2-6, with a tentative D call TRBD2 (5 bases). Germline V gene sequence: CDR1 MNHEY, CDR2 SVGAGI. The CDR3 sequence is 14 residues long. Trimming removed 8 bases from V and 0 bases from J, with 8 bases in between. The CDR3 sequence is CASGLSSGANVLTF. In DNA, the CDR3 is TGTGCCAGCGGACTGTCCTCTGGGGCCAACGTCCTGACTTTC.

This clone was observed once. The chain recombines TRBV6-1 with TRBJ2-5, with a weak D call TRBD1 (5 bases). This CDR3 is 14 amino acids long. Deletions cut 1 base from V and 5 bases from J, with 11 bases between. From germline, CDR1 is MNHNS and CDR2 SASEGT. Here the CDR3 reads CASSEVYRRETQYF. CDR3 nucleotide sequence: TGTGCCAGCAGTGAAGTTTACAGGCGGGAGACCCAGTACTTC.

V usage is TRBV9 and J usage is TRBJ1-4, with D possibly TRBD1 on 5 matching bases. Trimming removed 0 bases from V and 5 bases from J, with 14 bases in between. Germline lookup yields CDR1 SGDLS and CDR2 YYNGEE. This CDR3 is 16 amino acids long. This CDR3 is CASSVAGTGENEKLFF. CDR3 sequence (DNA): TGTGCCAGCAGCGTAGCGGGGACGGGAGAGAATGAAAAACTGTTTTTT.

The chain recombines TRBV27 with TRBJ1-1; the D is unclear. Germline V lookup: CDR1 MNHEY, CDR2 SMNVEV (reference sequence). The CDR3 extends over 11 amino acids. With 9 bases removed from V and 6 bases from J, the gap between germline ends came to 11 bases. CDR3 sequence (DNA): TGTGCCAGTCGGCGGCTTGCTGAAGCTTTCTTT. Translated, it gives CASRRLAEAFF.

This chain connects TRBV7-3 to TRBJ1-2; 12 bases agree with TRBD1. This CDR3 has 15 amino acids. V gave up 5 bases and J gave up 6 bases; unmatched junction bases: 7. Germline V CDR1 and CDR2: SGHTA, FQGTGA. The DNA for the CDR3 is TGTGCCAGCAGCCACCCGGGACAGGGGGCGCATGGCTACACCTTC. Translated: CASSHPGQGAHGYTF.

This chain joins TRBV7-9 and TRBJ2-7, with D perhaps matching TRBD1 (5 bases). The V end lost 5 bases, the J end lost 7 bases, and 15 bases lay between the germline ends. CDR1 and CDR2 (germline): SEHNR, FQNEAQ (reference sequence). This CDR3 region has 13 residues. Written as DNA, the CDR3 is TGTGCCAGCAGCAAGGACAACTTCAAGGAGCAGTACTTC. Its protein is CASSKDNFKEQYF.

The chain couples TRBV7-2 to TRBJ1-6; D gene ambiguous. The CDR3 has 14 amino acids. Germline V CDR1 and CDR2: SGHTA, FQGNSA. The V and J ends lost 5 bases and 3 bases respectively, with 8 bases between them. The CDR3 loop is CASSQQHYNSPLHF. CDR3 bases: TGTGCCAGCAGCCAACAGCACTATAATTCACCCCTCCACTTT.

The gene calls are TRBV6-1 and TRBJ2-1, with 12 positions matching TRBD2. Unmatched junction bases numbered 5, after V lost 5 bases and J lost 6 bases. CDR3 size: 15 residues. Germline V CDR1 and CDR2: MNHNS, SASEGT. CDR3: CASSPLAGGPNEQFF. CDR3 DNA sequence: TGTGCCAGCAGTCCCCTAGCGGGGGGGCCCAATGAGCAGTTCTTC.

This clone came up once. This chain joins TRBV5-1 and TRBJ1-2; TRBD1 agrees at 8 bases. The ends lost 0 bases at V and 6 bases at J; junction bases unmatched: 10. Germline CDR1 SGHRS, CDR2 YFSETQ. This CDR3 is 16 amino acids long. CDR3 protein: CASSLEGARGLDGYTF. For the CDR3, the DNA is TGCGCCAGCAGCTTGGAGGGGGCCAGGGGGCTGGATGGCTACACCTTC. The whole variable domain, filled in from reference TRBV5-1 and TRBJ1-2, reads KAGVTQTPRYLIKTRGQQVTLSCSPISGHRSVSWYQQTPGQGLQFLFEYFSETQRNKGNFPGRFSGRQFSNSRSEMNVSTLELGDSALYLCASSLEGARGLDGYTFGSGTRLTVV.

The chain combines TRBV27 with TRBJ1-2; 7 positions match TRBD1. Germline V CDR1 and CDR2: MNHEY, SMNVEV (reference sequence). With V trimmed by 6 bases and J by 2 bases, 9 bases remained unmatched. The CDR3 runs to 15 residues. The CDR3 loop is CASRRLGGQNYGYTF. In DNA, the CDR3 is TGTGCCAGCAGAAGATTAGGGGGACAGAACTATGGCTACACCTTC.

The gene calls are TRBV9 and TRBJ1-1; D is uncertain. Germline CDR1 SGDLS, CDR2 YYNGEE. The CDR3 is 13 amino acids. V was trimmed by 2 bases and J by 0 bases, leaving 5 bases between them. This CDR3 is CASSVLVNTEAFF. In nucleotides, the CDR3 is TGTGCCAGCAGCGTTTTAGTGAACACTGAAGCTTTCTTT.

J is TRBJ2-2 and V is TRBV29-1; 7 nucleotides agree with TRBD2. This CDR3 spans 12 amino acids. CDR1 SQVTM and CDR2 ANQGSEA come from the germline V gene. The junction had 1 base not matched to a gene; V was cut back by 4 bases and J by 5 bases. The CDR3, as DNA: TGCAGCGTTGGGGAGGGAACCGGGGAGCTGTTTTTT. Translation: CSVGEGTGELFF.

The CDR3 loop reads CASTDRGSGNEQFF. Here the CDR3 DNA reads TGTGCCAGCACGGACAGGGGGAGTGGAAATGAGCAGTTCTTC. The V call is TRBV19, the J call TRBJ2-1; 10 bases match TRBD1. The trim removed 9 bases at V and 7 bases at J, leaving 9 bases unmatched. There are 14 residues in the CDR3. Germline V gene sequence: CDR1 LNHDA, CDR2 SQIVND (reference sequence). Based on the CDR3 plus reference TRBV19 and TRBJ2-1, the full variable domain is DGGITQSPKYLFRKEGQNVTLSCEQNLNHDAMYWYRQDPGQGLRLIYYSQIVNDFQKGDIAEGYSVSREKKESFPLTVTSAQKNPTAFYLCASTDRGSGNEQFFGPGTRLTVL.

The chain uses TRBV6-6 and TRBJ2-5; 10 bases are a match to TRBD2. CDR1 and CDR2 from the germline V gene are MNHNY and SVGAGI (reference sequence). The CDR3 is 15 amino acids. The ends lost 7 bases at V and 5 bases at J; junction bases unmatched: 10. This CDR3 is CASKDSGGASETQYF. The DNA for the CDR3 is TGTGCCAGCAAAGACAGCGGGGGGGCGAGTGAGACCCAGTACTTC.

This chain joins TRBV30 and TRBJ2-7, with a possible D match to TRBD1 (5 bases). V was shortened by 5 bases and J by 0 bases, with 17 bases between the two germline ends. The CDR3 is 15 residues long. Germline CDR1 is GTSNPN and CDR2 is SVGIG (reference sequence). The CDR3 is CAWLKSRQTSYEQYF. For the CDR3, the DNA is TGTGCCTGGTTAAAATCTCGACAGACCTCCTACGAGCAGTACTTC. Full variable domain (missing parts from reference TRBV30 and TRBJ2-7): SQTIHQWPATLVQPVGSPLSLECTVEGTSNPNLYWYRQAAGRGLQLLFYSVGIGQISSEVPQNLSASRPQDRQFILSSKKLLLSDSGFYLCAWLKSRQTSYEQYFGPGTRLTVT.

The chain joins TRBV6-5 to TRBJ1-6; D is perhaps TRBD1 (6 bases). CDR3 length: 14 residues. Trimming shortened V by 8 bases and J by 5 bases, and 13 bases separated the two germline ends. Germline assignment: CDR1 MNHEY and CDR2 SVGAGI. Written as DNA, the CDR3 is TGTGCCAGCGGCACCGGGACACATAATTCACCCCTCCACTTT. Amino acids: CASGTGTHNSPLHF.

V gene TRBV9 combines with J gene TRBJ1-5; D gene uncertain. The germline gives CDR1 SGDLS, CDR2 YYNGEE. CDR3 length equals 14 residues. V dropped 0 bases and J dropped 7 bases, with 11 bases sitting between them. CDR3 coding DNA: TGTGCCAGCAGCGTAGGGGCAGTCGGCCAGCCCCAGCATTTT. It yields the protein CASSVGAVGQPQHF. The variable domain in full, with the rest retrieved from reference TRBV9 and TRBJ1-5, is DSGVTQTPKHLITATGQRVTLRCSPRSGDLSVYWYQQSLDQGLQFLIQYYNGEERAKGNILERFSAQQFPDLHSELNLSSLELGDSALYFCASSVGAVGQPQHFGDGTRLSIL.

The chain links TRBV21-1 to TRBJ2-5; TRBD2, as called in the table, went unchecked against the DNA. TRBV21-1 is given as a pseudogene. CDR3 length equals 13 residues. The CDR3 sequence is CASTSGGGGTQYF. The CDR3 nucleotides are TGTGCCAGCACTAGCGGGGGGGGTGGCACCCAGTACTTC.

The V gene is TRBV6-1, the J gene TRBJ1-1; tentatively, D is TRBD1 (6 bases). V was trimmed by 1 base and J by 7 bases, leaving 13 bases between them. CDR3 length: 14 residues. CDR1 MNHNS and CDR2 SASEGT come from the germline V gene. CDR3 sequence reads: CASSEGAKDSEAFF. The CDR3 bases are TGTGCCAGCAGTGAAGGCGCTAAGGACAGTGAAGCTTTCTTT.

This chain joins TRBV5-1 and TRBJ2-3, with 10 bases aligning to TRBD2. J was trimmed by 0 bases and V by 2 bases; bases with no gene match: 9. This CDR3 contains 18 residues. Germline V gives CDR1 SGHRS, CDR2 YFSETQ. This chain's CDR3 is CASSLPSGGYPSTDTQYF. The CDR3 DNA follows: TGCGCCAGCAGCTTACCTAGCGGGGGCTATCCCAGCACAGATACGCAGTATTTT.

V usage is TRBV30 and J usage is TRBJ2-2, with a possible D match to TRBD2 (5 bases). V lost 2 bases and J lost 8, with 18 bases in between. Germline assignment: CDR1 GTSNPN and CDR2 SVGIG (reference sequence). CDR3 length: 15 amino acids. The CDR3 sequence: CAWSPTRAILGELFF. CDR3 nucleotides: TGTGCCTGGAGTCCAACGCGGGCAATTTTGGGGGAGCTGTTTTTT.

This chain links TRBV9 with TRBJ2-6; 9 positions match TRBD1. With V trimmed by 0 bases and J by 3 bases, 7 bases remained unmatched. Germline V gene data show CDR1 as SGDLS and CDR2 as YYNGEE. The CDR3 sequence is 18 residues long. The CDR3, as DNA: TGTGCCAGCAGCGTAGAGAGAACAGGGGGCGTTGGGGCCAACGTCCTGACTTTC. This translates into CASSVERTGGVGANVLTF.

The chain combines TRBV25-1 with TRBJ2-3; unclear D gene. CDR1 and CDR2 (germline): MGHDK, SYGVNS. V was shortened by 2 bases and J by 4 bases, with 7 bases between the two germline ends. The CDR3 spans 13 residues. DNA of the CDR3: TGTGCCAGCAGTGAACGATGGCCAGATACGCAGTATTTT. This translates into CASSERWPDTQYF.

V and J are TRBV5-4 and TRBJ1-4; D unresolved. Germline CDR1 is SGHNT and CDR2 is YYREEE (reference sequence). The germline V and J ends were trimmed by 4 bases and 4 bases, with 14 bases remaining between them. The CDR3 has 15 residues. The CDR3 coding sequence is TGTGCCAGCAGCGTGCCTGGTTCGGGTAATGAAAAACTGTTTTTT. The encoded protein is CASSVPGSGNEKLFF.

This chain connects TRBV5-4 to TRBJ1-2; D possibly corresponds to TRBD1 (6 bases). The germline CDR1 and CDR2 sequences are SGHNT and YYREEE (reference sequence). The CDR3 has 15 residues. Trimming took off 4 bases at V and 4 bases at J, with 17 bases between the two ends. CDR3 residues: CASSDPPGHTYGYTF. The CDR3 coding sequence is TGTGCCAGCAGCGATCCTCCGGGACACACCTATGGCTACACCTTC.